The clone carrying this T cell receptor (beta chain) was counted ten times or more. A NOSPECS grade of at least 4, a Clinical Activity Score of at least 3 and duration under 3 months were recorded in ophthalmopathy patients. Each 10 ml fresh peripheral blood draw supplied the PBMCs. The sample comes from a study of T cells in Graves' hyperthyroidism and ophthalmopathy. Study background: Peripheral blood specimens were obtained at initial diagnosis, prior to any treatment.

The V end lost 7 bases, the J end lost 9 bases, and 10 bases lay between the germline ends. This CDR3 has 11 residues. Germline values: CDR1 SNHLY, CDR2 FYNNEI. Amplification of TCR beta CDR3 regions was performed using RNA transcripts as template. The study used the HTBI primer set for a first-round RT-PCR of the TCR CDR3. TCRdb reprocessed the multiplex PCR reads with MiXCR, giving one entry per CDR3 protein. The table has hundreds of thousands of distinct CDR3 sequences, more than 15% seen once. This receptor was identified in a middle-aged woman with Graves' ophthalmopathy. This chain links TRBV2 with TRBJ2-1; TRBD1 might be the D (5 bases). The source material was blood. Here the CDR3 reads CASMPGSEQFF. CDR3 nucleotide sequence: TGTGCCAGCATGCCAGGGTCTGAGCAGTTCTTC.